The rows below give T cell receptor beta chains drawn from one sample of a study of shared clonotypes between healthy human individuals. The table came from immunoSEQ multiplex PCR; TCRdb's copy has only in-frame clones and leaves some out. Of approximately 2.1 million clones in the sample, 93% were seen once. The sample was naive CD4+ T cells from PBMCs. Receptors originate from a man between 18 and 29 years old in good health. Some clones in this sample may be carry-over from other donors' samples. The CDR3 runs from the conserved cysteine through the conserved F or W. Each record gives: J gene, clone size, D gene, V gene, CDR3 DNA, CDR3 protein. A D gene is named only where the DNA matches it firmly. A row's size may be missing; if present it is once, few, many or a size class.

>TRBJ1-2|.|.|TRBV7-3
TGTGCCAGCAGCTTATGGACAGTCTCTAACTATGGCTACACCTTC
CASSLWTVSNYGYTF
>TRBJ1-3|.|.|TRBV5-5
TGTGCCTGCAGCTATTTCGCGGGTCCCTCTGGAAACACCATATATTTT
CACSYFAGPSGNTIYF
>TRBJ1-3|.|.|TRBV5-5
TGTGCCAGCAGCTCGACCAACCCTCTCTCTGGAAACACCATATATTTT
CASSSTNPLSGNTIYF
>TRBJ1-2|.|.|TRBV27
TGTGCCAGCAGTTTGAATGGTCAGCTCTATGGCTACACCTTC
CASSLNGQLYGYTF
>TRBJ2-2|.|TRBD1|TRBV6-6
TGTGCCAGCAGTGGCGGACAGGTGGCCACCGGGGAGCTGTTTTTT
CASSGGQVATGELFF
>TRBJ1-2|few|.|TRBV28
TGTGCCAGCAGTTTAAGTACAGCCAACTATGGCTACACCTTC
CASSLSTANYGYTF
>TRBJ2-3|.|.|TRBV6-5
TGTGCCAGCAGGAGGGGTTTCACAGATACGCAGTATTTT
CASRRGFTDTQYF
>TRBJ2-7|.|TRBD2|TRBV27
TGTGCCAGCAGTACCCCGGGACTAGCGGGAACCTACGAGCAGTACTTC
CASSTPGLAGTYEQYF
>TRBJ1-2|few|.|TRBV4-2
TGTGCCAGCAGCAGAGGTGCGGATAACTATGGCTACACCTTC
CASSRGADNYGYTF
>TRBJ2-6|.|TRBD1|TRBV27
TGTGCCAGCACCATCAGGGGGCCTCTTGGAGGGGCCAACGTCCTGACTTTC
CASTIRGPLGGANVLTF
>TRBJ2-3|.|.|TRBV18
TGTGCCAGCTCACCCGCCAGCGGGCCAGATACGCAGTATTTT
CASSPASGPDTQYF
>TRBJ2-5|.|TRBD2|TRBV29-1
TGCAGCGTTGATGGCAGCTCGGGGGGGGAGACCCAGTACTTC
CSVDGSSGGETQYF
>TRBJ1-1|.|TRBD1|TRBV28
TGTGCCAGCAGTCCCAGGGGGCCGGCTTTCTTT
CASSPRGPAFF
>TRBJ2-7|.|.|TRBV5-1
TGTGCCAGCAGCTCGACCAAACAGGGTCACCTCGAGCAGTACTTC
CASSSTKQGHLEQYF
>TRBJ2-5|.|.|TRBV14
TGTGCCAGCAGCCAAGATTTGACAGGCCGAAGAAAGGGGACCCAGTACTTC
CASSQDLTGRRKGTQYF
>TRBJ2-1|.|TRBD1|TRBV28
TGTGCCAGCAGTTTAGAGGGACAGGGATCCAATGAGCAGTTCTTC
CASSLEGQGSNEQFF
>TRBJ2-2|.|.|TRBV5-1
TGCGCCAGCAGCCTAGACACCCAAACCGGGGAGCTGTTTTTT
CASSLDTQTGELFF
>TRBJ1-4|.|.|TRBV5-6
TGTGCCAGCAGCTCCCTGGGGCAGGGCGGCGAAAAACTGTTTTTT
CASSSLGQGGEKLFF
>TRBJ1-2|.|.|TRBV5-1
TGCGCCACCGGCTCCGGGACGGTCGATGGCTACACCTTC
CATGSGTVDGYTF
>TRBJ2-7|.|TRBD2|TRBV7-9
TGTGCCAGCAGCTTAGCGTGGCTAGCGGAAGCCTACGAGCAGTACTTC
CASSLAWLAEAYEQYF
>TRBJ2-7|.|TRBD2|TRBV4-2
TGTGCCAGCAGCCCCGGACTAGCGGGAGGTTCCTACGAGCAGTACTTC
CASSPGLAGGSYEQYF
>TRBJ2-3|.|.|TRBV1
TGCACCAGCAGGGGGGATTTGCGGGAGGCGTATACGCAGTATTTT
CTSRGDLREAYTQYF
>TRBJ1-2|.|TRBD1|TRBV5-1
TGCGCCAGCAGCTCCGGCAACTTAATACCGGGACAGATCAGAAATGGAGCTAACTATGGCTACACCTTC
CASSSGNLIPGQIRNGANYGYTF
>TRBJ2-5|.|TRBD1|TRBV4-2
TGTGCCAGCAGTCTGAGGGACAGCTTCCAAGAGACCCAGTACTTC
CASSLRDSFQETQYF
>TRBJ1-4|.|.|TRBV27
TGTGCCAGCAGTTCCCAGGGCAGTTATAGCGAAAAACTGTTTTTT
CASSSQGSYSEKLFF
>TRBJ1-3|.|.|TRBV6-1
TGTGCCAGCAGTGATCGGAATCCTGGAAACACCATATATTTT
CASSDRNPGNTIYF
>TRBJ1-3|.|.|TRBV5-1
TGCGCCAGCAGCTTGGATCCCCGAAACACCATATATTTT
CASSLDPRNTIYF
>TRBJ1-4|.|TRBD1|TRBV6-5
TGTGCCAGCCAGCTAACAGGGGGGGCTAGAAAACTGTTTTTT
CASQLTGGARKLFF
>TRBJ2-2|.|TRBD2|TRBV7-2
TGTGCCAGCAGCTTAGTGGGTAGCGGGAGCTATCCCACCGGGGAGCTGTTTTTT
CASSLVGSGSYPTGELFF
>TRBJ2-6|.|.|TRBV19
TGTGCCAGTAGTCAGAGGAGCTCTGGGGCCAACGTCCTGACTTTC
CASSQRSSGANVLTF
>TRBJ2-5|once|TRBD2|TRBV5-1
TGCGCCAGCAGCTTGGGGGGGCAACTAGCGGGAAGGGAGACCCAGTACTTC
CASSLGGQLAGRETQYF
>TRBJ2-3|.|TRBD1|TRBV28
TGTGCCAGCAGTCCCCCGGGACAGGGTCCGAGGGATACGCAGTATTTT
CASSPPGQGPRDTQYF
>TRBJ2-3|.|.|TRBV5-1
TGCGCCAGCAGTAGGGGGACTAACAGCCCGCTTGATACGCAGTATTTT
CASSRGTNSPLDTQYF
>TRBJ2-5|.|.|TRBV18
TGTGCCAGCTCACCAGACCGAGAGACCCAGTACTTC
CASSPDRETQYF
>TRBJ2-1|.|TRBD2|TRBV19
TGTGCCAGTAACCTAGCGGGAGGGTCCTACAATGAGCAGTTCTTC
CASNLAGGSYNEQFF
>TRBJ2-3|.|.|TRBV28
TGTGCCAGCAGCCCTCGGCCCTTGACTAGCACAGATACGCAGTATTTT
CASSPRPLTSTDTQYF
>TRBJ2-2|few|TRBD2|TRBV9
TGTGCCAGCAGCGTAAGCCCTATTCTAGCGGGAGGCAACACCGGGGAGCTGTTTTTT
CASSVSPILAGGNTGELFF
>TRBJ1-1|.|.|TRBV2
TGTGCCTGCGCCCAATACACTGAAGCTTTCTTT
CACAQYTEAFF
>TRBJ1-1|.|.|TRBV15
TGTGCCACCAGGCCTAGACAGAGGAACACTGAAGCTTTCTTT
CATRPRQRNTEAFF
>TRBJ1-1|.|.|TRBV7-9
TGTGCCAGCAGCTTCCCGTTCCGGTCCCTTGAAGCTTTCTTT
CASSFPFRSLEAFF
>TRBJ2-2|.|.|TRBV10-1
TGCGCCAGCAGCGGGGGGACACCTAACACCGGGGAGCTGTTTTTT
CASSGGTPNTGELFF
>TRBJ2-5|once|.|TRBV2
TGTGCCAGCAGCCCCATGCGAGAGACCCAGTACTTC
CASSPMRETQYF
>TRBJ1-4|.|.|TRBV5-1
TGCGCCAGCAGCTTGGCCGGGACCAAGAATGAAAAACTGTTTTTT
CASSLAGTKNEKLFF
>TRBJ2-5|.|TRBD2|TRBV19
TGTGCCAGTACCCAGCGGACTAGCGGGAAAGAGACCCAGTACTTC
CASTQRTSGKETQYF
>TRBJ2-5|once|TRBD2|TRBV5-1
TGCGCCAGCAGCTTGGTTGTAGCGGGAAACCAAGAGACCCAGTACTTC
CASSLVVAGNQETQYF
>TRBJ2-7|.|.|TRBV28
TGTGCCAGCAGTTTACTCGCAGGTCGCTACGAGCAGTACTTC
CASSLLAGRYEQYF
>TRBJ1-1|.|.|TRBV27
TGTGCCACCCGTTTGGCAGCTGTTATGAACACTGAAGCTTTCTTT
CATRLAAVMNTEAFF
>TRBJ2-1|.|TRBD2|TRBV7-3
TGTGCCAGCAGCCCCCTAAACCCCGGGACTAGCGGGTACAATGAGCAGTTCTTC
CASSPLNPGTSGYNEQFF
>TRBJ1-5|.|.|TRBV5-7
TGTGCCAGCACCCTGTCCTACCCAAGGAGCAATCAGCCCCAGCATTTT
CASTLSYPRSNQPQHF